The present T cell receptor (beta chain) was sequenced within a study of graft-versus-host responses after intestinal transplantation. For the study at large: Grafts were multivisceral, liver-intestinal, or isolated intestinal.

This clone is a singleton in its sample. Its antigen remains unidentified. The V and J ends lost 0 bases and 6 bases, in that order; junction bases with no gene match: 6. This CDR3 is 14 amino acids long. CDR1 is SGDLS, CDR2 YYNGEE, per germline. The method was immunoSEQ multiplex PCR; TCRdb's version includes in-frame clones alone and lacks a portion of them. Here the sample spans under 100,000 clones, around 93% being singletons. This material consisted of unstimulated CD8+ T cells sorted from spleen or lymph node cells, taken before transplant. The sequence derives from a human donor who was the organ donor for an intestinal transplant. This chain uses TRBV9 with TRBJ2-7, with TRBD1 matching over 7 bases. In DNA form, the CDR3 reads TGTGCCAGCAGCGTAGAGGCAGGGGGTCGCGAGCAGTACTTC. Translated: CASSVEAGGREQYF.